Presented here are 19 T cell receptor beta chains from one specimen sequenced in a study of technical replicates of blood from several donors. Data came from immunoSEQ multiplex PCR; TCRdb stores just in-frame clones and leaves some out. The table has 95,000 or so clones, around 95% seen once. Material: T cells isolated from PBMCs. These receptors all come from a human donor in good health.

The chain joins TRBV2 to TRBJ2-7; 9 nucleotides match TRBD2. The CDR3 sequence is 16 residues long. Per the germline V gene, CDR1 is SNHLY and CDR2 is FYNNEI. V was pared by 2 bases and J by 1 base, with 6 bases of the junction left unmatched. The CDR3 bases are TGTGCCAGCAGTGAAACTAGCGGGCTTCGGTCCTACGAGCAGTACTTC. This translates into CASSETSGLRSYEQYF.

The chain carries TRBV27 and TRBJ1-4; D remains unclear. The CDR3 has 14 residues. Germline-derived CDR1 and CDR2 are MNHEY and SMNVEV (reference sequence). Trimming pared 6 bases from V and 8 bases from J, leaving 16 bases between. The CDR3: CASSHRHPTEKLFF. CDR3 bases: TGTGCCAGCAGCCACAGACACCCTACAGAAAAACTGTTTTTT.

The chain uses TRBV28 and TRBJ2-1; D is ambiguous. The length of the CDR3 is 19 residues. Per the germline V gene, CDR1 is MDHEN and CDR2 is SYDVKM. Trimming pared 1 base from V and 5 bases from J, leaving 24 bases between. For the CDR3, the DNA is TGTGCCAGCAGTTTATTAAGTATTCGGCGCCCCTCGGGTGACAATGAGCAGTTCTTC. Translated: CASSLLSIRRPSGDNEQFF.

V and J are TRBV11-2 and TRBJ2-1, with 13 bases that match TRBD2. CDR1 is SGHAT and CDR2 is FQNNGV in the germline V gene. V lost 4 bases and J lost 12; bases outside the gene matches: 12. The CDR3 covers 16 residues. The CDR3: CASSSFSGLAGQGQFF. DNA for the CDR3: TGTGCCAGCAGCTCCTTCTCGGGACTAGCGGGACAAGGGCAGTTCTTC.

In its sample, this clone was seen once. The CDR3 coding sequence is TGCGCCGGGACAGCCTTCTACGAGCAGTACTTC. It translates to CAGTAFYEQYF. The chain combines TRBV29-1 with TRBJ2-7; 7 bases are a match to TRBD1. The CDR3 has 11 amino acids. Germline V gene sequence: CDR1 SQVTM, CDR2 ANQGSEA.

The J gene is TRBJ1-2, the V gene TRBV27; D gene unclear. Germline V gives CDR1 MNHEY, CDR2 SMNVEV (reference sequence). This CDR3 has 14 amino acids. Trimming cost V 5 bases and J 4 bases, with 14 bases left between them. CDR3 DNA: TGTGCCAGCAGTAGGAGGACGCCTGTCTATGGCTACACCTTC. It yields the protein CASSRRTPVYGYTF.

V and J are TRBV28 and TRBJ1-1, with a tentative D call TRBD1 (5 bases). CDR1 and CDR2 (germline): MDHEN, SYDVKM. This CDR3 region has 12 residues. Trimming removed 6 bases at V and 8 bases at J, with 13 bases between. The CDR3 spells CASRPAGTEAFF. The DNA of the CDR3 is TGTGCCAGCAGGCCCGCGGGGACCGAAGCTTTCTTT.

This rearrangement joins TRBV5-6 to TRBJ2-7; 8 bases agree with TRBD1. J was trimmed by 3 bases and V by 3 bases; bases with no gene match: 5. The CDR3 contains 14 residues. Germline V lookup: CDR1 SGHDT, CDR2 YYEEEE. The CDR3: CASSSGTGLYEQYF. The CDR3 DNA sequence: TGTGCCAGCAGCTCCGGGACAGGCCTCTACGAGCAGTACTTC. Drawing the rest from reference TRBV5-6 and TRBJ2-7, the complete variable domain is DAGVTQSPTHLIKTRGQQVTLRCSPKSGHDTVSWYQQALGQGPQFIFQYYEEEERQRGNFPDRFSGHQFPNYSSELNVNALLLGDSALYLCASSSGTGLYEQYFGPGTRLTVT.

The genes are TRBV19 and TRBJ1-3, with 9 positions matching TRBD1. V was pared by 2 bases and J by 0 bases, with 5 bases of the junction left unmatched. The CDR3 totals 17 residues. From germline, CDR1 is LNHDA and CDR2 SQIVND (reference sequence). In DNA form, the CDR3 reads TGTGCCAGTAGTATAAGGGGACAGGGCCTCTCTGGAAACACCATATATTTT. Translating gives CASSIRGQGLSGNTIYF.

V usage is TRBV5-4 and J usage is TRBJ2-5; 11 nucleotides match TRBD2. This CDR3 spans 16 amino acids. The V gene end was trimmed by 5 bases and the J gene end by 4 bases; junction bases not matched to a gene: 10. Germline V gene lookup returns CDR1 SGHNT and CDR2 YYREEE (reference sequence). CDR3: CASSSLAGGPGETQYF. CDR3 DNA sequence: TGTGCCAGCAGTTCGTTAGCGGGAGGGCCAGGAGAGACCCAGTACTTC.

CDR3 sequence (DNA): TGTGCCAGCAGCTTAACGGGGGGGGTAGAGACCCAGTACTTC. The encoded protein is CASSLTGGVETQYF. The chain joins TRBV7-3 to TRBJ2-5, with 7 bases identical to TRBD2. This CDR3 comprises 14 residues. The V segment lost 0 bases and the J segment 4 bases; nucleotides outside the gene matches: 2. The germline V gene has CDR1 SGHTA and CDR2 FQGTGA.

The rearrangement joins TRBV6-1 to TRBJ2-2; 14 nucleotides line up with TRBD2. Germline CDR1 reads MNHNS; CDR2 reads SASEGT. The CDR3 runs 19 residues. V dropped 3 bases and J dropped 3; count of bases not matched to a gene: 9. CDR3 DNA sequence: TGTGCCAGCAGTGAGAGACTAGCGGGAGGGATCGTATACACCGGGGAGCTGTTTTTT. Encoded protein: CASSERLAGGIVYTGELFF.

About this clone itself: Other nucleotide sequences from this sample produce the same CDR3. The chain has TRBV18 and TRBJ1-2, with D perhaps TRBD1 (6 bases). Germline V gene data show CDR1 as KGHSH and CDR2 as LQKENI. V lost 3 bases, J lost 2 bases, and 7 bases lay in between. This CDR3 comprises 13 residues. CDR3 residues: CASSPDRNYGYTF. The CDR3 coding sequence is TGTGCCAGCTCACCGGACAGAAACTATGGCTACACCTTC.

The chain couples TRBV6-5 to TRBJ2-1, with a possible D match to TRBD2 (6 bases). Trimming took 5 bases from V and 2 from J, leaving 10 bases between them. Germline-derived CDR1 and CDR2 are MNHEY and SVGAGI. The CDR3 loop spans 14 amino acids. CDR3 bases: TGTGCCAGCAGTAGACTAGAAGCCTACAATGAGCAGTTCTTC. This sequence encodes CASSRLEAYNEQFF.

This clone has a single count. The rearrangement joins TRBV28 to TRBJ1-5, with a possible D match to TRBD1 (5 bases). V was cut by 3 bases and J by 6 bases, with 6 bases left in between. Germline CDR1 is MDHEN and CDR2 is SYDVKM. The CDR3 covers 12 residues. The CDR3 DNA reads as TGTGCCAGCAGTTTGGGGGGTCAGCCCCAGCATTTT. Encoded protein: CASSLGGQPQHF. Filled out from reference TRBV28 and TRBJ1-5, the complete variable domain reads DVKVTQSSRYLVKRTGEKVFLECVQDMDHENMFWYRQDPGLGLRLIYFSYDVKMKEKGDIPEGYSVSREKKERFSLILESASTNQTSMYLCASSLGGQPQHFGDGTRLSIL.

The chain joins TRBV7-3 to TRBJ1-1; D not certain. The CDR3 contains 13 residues. Trimming took 4 bases from V and 1 from J, leaving 7 bases between them. Germline V lookup: CDR1 SGHTA, CDR2 FQGTGA. The CDR3 DNA reads as TGTGCCAGCAGCTCCGTCCCGAACACTGAAGCTTTCTTT. Residues: CASSSVPNTEAFF.

The V and J genes are TRBV28 and TRBJ1-4; D perhaps matches TRBD1 (5 bases). The CDR3 loop spans 14 amino acids. Germline-derived CDR1 and CDR2 are MDHEN and SYDVKM. V was shortened by 3 bases and J by 7 bases, with 12 bases between the two germline ends. Here the CDR3 DNA reads TGTGCCAGCAGTTTGGTCACGCAGGGTGAAAAACTGTTTTTT. Protein product: CASSLVTQGEKLFF.

This chain uses TRBV29-1 with TRBJ2-1, with 13 bases aligning to TRBD2. V lost 7 bases to trimming and J lost 2 bases; unmatched junction nucleotides: 5. CDR1 SQVTM and CDR2 ANQGSEA come from the germline V gene. The length of the CDR3 is 15 residues. The CDR3 loop reads CSGRLAGGPYNEQFF. In nucleotides, the CDR3 is TGCAGCGGTCGACTAGCGGGAGGCCCCTACAATGAGCAGTTCTTC.

This clone was picked up one time. The rearrangement joins TRBV13 to TRBJ2-7; 7 bases are a match to TRBD1. The CDR3 is 14 amino acids. The germline CDR1 and CDR2 sequences are PRHDT and FYEKMQ (reference sequence). Trimming removed 6 bases from V and 4 bases from J; junction bases left unmatched: 9. CDR3: CASRLRQGQYEQYF. CDR3 coding DNA: TGTGCCAGCAGGTTGCGACAGGGTCAATACGAGCAGTACTTC. Filled out from reference TRBV13 and TRBJ2-7, the complete variable domain reads AAGVIQSPRHLIKEKRETATLKCYPIPRHDTVYWYQQGPGQDPQFLISFYEKMQSDKGSIPDRFSAQQFSDYHSELNMSSLELGDSALYFCASRLRQGQYEQYFGPGTRLTVT.